The T cell receptor beta chain described here comes from a study of shared clonotypes between healthy human individuals. Study information: Plates per donor: three CD4 naive, three CD4 memory, two CD8 naive, one CD8 memory.

Researchers ran the assay at a deep level. Generated by immunoSEQ multiplex PCR, the TCRdb table keeps only in-frame clones and is missing some. This table has approximately 350,000 clones, 74% appearing once. There are a few counts of this clone. What it binds is unknown. This CDR3 comprises 13 residues. Germline CDR1 and CDR2: SGHTA and FQGTGA. The V gene lost 3 bases and the J gene lost 4 bases, with 7 bases spanning the gap. General study results and limits: Memory subsets had estimated richness that was generally smaller than that of naive subsets.

This sequence joins TRBV7-3 and TRBJ1-5; TRBD1 is a possible D gene (5 bases). The sample taken for sequencing was memory CD4+ T cells sorted from blood. The subset denotes: CD45RA-negative fraction. The TCR comes from a young man in good health. CDR3: CASSLGPNQPQHF. The CDR3 nucleotides are TGTGCCAGCAGCTTGGGACCGAATCAGCCCCAGCATTTT.